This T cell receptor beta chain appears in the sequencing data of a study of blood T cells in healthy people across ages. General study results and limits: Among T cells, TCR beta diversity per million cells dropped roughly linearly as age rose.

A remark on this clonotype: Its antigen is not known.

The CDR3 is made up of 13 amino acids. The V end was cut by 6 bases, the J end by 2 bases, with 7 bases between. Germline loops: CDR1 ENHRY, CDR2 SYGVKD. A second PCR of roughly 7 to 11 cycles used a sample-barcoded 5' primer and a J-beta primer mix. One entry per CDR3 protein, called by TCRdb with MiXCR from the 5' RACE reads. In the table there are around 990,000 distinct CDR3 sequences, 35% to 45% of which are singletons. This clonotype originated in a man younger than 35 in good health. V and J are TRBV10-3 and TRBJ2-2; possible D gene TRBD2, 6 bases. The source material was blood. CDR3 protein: CAIRAGNTGELFF. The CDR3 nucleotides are TGTGCCATCAGGGCGGGAAACACCGGGGAGCTGTTTTTT.